One sample yielded the 3 T cell receptor beta chains listed below, sequenced in a study of monozygotic twins with inflammatory bowel disease (dated by TCRdb to between 2017 and 2020). Libraries were built with 5' RACE. The instrument given in TCRdb is Illumina HiSeq 2500. Reads reprocessed by TCRdb are summarized as one entry per CDR3 protein sequence, and DNA is absent. The sample's own table lists 88,000 or so distinct CDR3 sequences. The ten largest make up approximately 7% of the sample. Sequencing was done on a sample of blood. The receptor set was obtained from a human donor with ulcerative colitis or Crohn's disease, or a healthy co-twin of an affected twin (not recorded which).

The chain links TRBV9 to TRBJ1-2; TCRdb proposes TRBD1, but this gene call is untestable without DNA. This CDR3 region has 14 residues. Germline V gene sequence: CDR1 SGDLS, CDR2 YYNGEE. CDR3 in amino acids: CASSTRGPNYGYTF.

The gene calls are TRBV18 and TRBJ1-3. Germline V gene sequence: CDR1 KGHSH, CDR2 LQKENI. The CDR3 loop spans 15 amino acids. CDR3 residues: CASSPDNFSGNTIYF.

The CDR3 region is CSAMATGLNYGYTF. This chain connects TRBV20-1 to TRBJ1-2; no DNA is available, so the TRBD1 call from TCRdb remains unchecked. The CDR3 has 14 amino acids. In germline, CDR1 is DFQATT, CDR2 SNEGSKA (reference sequence).